This TCR beta chain was profiled in a study of neurological immune-mediated disorders. CDR3 length: 14 residues. CDR1 SGHTA and CDR2 FQGNSA come from the germline V gene. Points from the study as a whole: None of the CDR3 amino acid sequences of expanded clones recurred across subjects, suggesting private repertoires in all groups.

The cDNA was produced through 5'RACE with 10-nucleotide random UMIs. Over 190 million TCR-beta sequences from 15-18 subjects came from every sequencing run. TCRdb itself ran the 5' RACE reads through MiXCR, one entry per CDR3 protein. The data hold fewer than 90,000 distinct CDR3 sequences, with roughly 5.5% observed a single time. This clonotype was seen more than once but under ten times. Its antigen is not known. A much larger clone sits a single nucleotide away, making a read error possible. This rearrangement joins TRBV7-2 to TRBJ2-3; tentatively, D is TRBD2 (5 bases). The sequence was obtained from a man between 18 and 35 years old with multiple sclerosis. Sequencing was carried out using PBMCs. The CDR3, as DNA: TGTGCCTGCAGCTCCGGGATCAGCACAGATACGCAGTATTTT. This sequence encodes CACSSGISTDTQYF.